A selection of T cell receptor beta chains follows, all from one sample in a study of T cell responses to AZD1222 COVID-19 vaccine. The data were produced by immunoSEQ multiplex PCR, yet TCRdb's version contains in-frame clones alone and is incomplete. The table includes roughly 70,000 clones, approximately 84% detected once. The source material was peripheral blood, sampled on day 0 of AZD1222 vaccination. All receptors derive from an adult in good health. Both conserved end residues are trimmed from each CDR3. Expanded clones get a size class; other rows say once, few or many, or leave the size out.

few,TRBV29-1,SVAENSNQPQH
NA,TRBV27,ASSLGFGPYEQY
NA,TRBV6-2/TRBV6-3,ASSPSLTGSYEQY
NA,TRBV18,ASSPQGVREKLF
NA,TRBV18,AGRTGGYTGELF
NA,TRBV28,ASSNPSGRRTDTQY
NA,TRBV12-3/TRBV12-4,ASRSTTSYEQY
NA,TRBV6-5,ASSYDRGYGYT
NA,TRBV2,ASSPGGEKLF
NA,TRBV6-5,ASITPTKGNTEAF